This T cell receptor (beta chain) was profiled in a study of T cell repertoires in cytomegalovirus infection. TCRdb ran MiXCR on the reads and lists one entry per CDR3 protein. The sample holds approximately 350,000 distinct CDR3 sequences; about 35% are singletons and the top ten take roughly 14%. With respect to this clonotype: Its antigen is not known.

V lost 6 bases to trimming and J lost 6 bases; unmatched junction nucleotides: 10. The CDR3 is 15 residues long. The sample here was cultured PBMCs, taken from culture after CMV antigen stimulation. The V call is TRBV12-3 or TRBV12-4, the J call TRBJ2-2, with 7 bases lining up with TRBD2. The receptor was derived from a human donor in good health (CMV status not recorded). Some clones in this sample may be carry-over from other donors' samples. CDR3 nucleotide sequence: TGTGCCAGCAGCCCTTCCGGACTAGATCCCGGGGAGCTGTTTTTT. This translates into CASSPSGLDPGELFF.